The rows below give T cell receptor beta chains drawn from one sample of a study of T cell changes during pregnancy in multiple sclerosis. This table comes from immunoSEQ multiplex PCR, and its TCRdb copy is limited to in-frame clones, with some not included. The sample records roughly 110,000 clones, about nine tenths being singletons. The sample consisted of peripheral blood, taken in the third trimester of pregnancy. The receptors here all came from a female donor in good health, enrolled as a control in a pregnancy study. Each CDR3 is given with its conserved first and last residue. D genes are given only for firm matches. Expanded clones are given a class, and other clones once, few, many or no size at all.

CDR3 protein	CDR3 DNA	V gene	D gene	clone size	J gene
CASSLEFGGAVNEQYF	TGTGCCAGCAGCTTAGAATTTGGGGGGGCTGTTAACGAGCAGTACTTC	TRBV7-9	NA	NA	TRBJ2-7
CASSPPSRDRNYEQYF	TGTGCCAGCTCACCACCTAGCCGGGACAGGAACTACGAGCAGTACTTC	TRBV18	TRBD1	NA	TRBJ2-7
CASISGVVNQPQHF	TGTGCCAGTATCTCCGGGGTTGTGAATCAGCCCCAGCATTTT	TRBV19	NA	NA	TRBJ1-5
CASSPPGRGAVYF	TGTGCCAGCAGTCCCCCGGGACGCGGGGCAGTTTATTTT	TRBV6-5	NA	NA	TRBJ1-3
CASPGTGEYSNQPQHF	TGTGCCAGCCCCGGGACAGGAGAGTATAGCAATCAGCCCCAGCATTTT	TRBV9	TRBD1	NA	TRBJ1-5
CASSPNDRLWYF	TGTGCCAGCAGCCCCAATGACAGGTTGTGGTACTTC	TRBV7-9	NA	NA	TRBJ2-7
CASSFPQGSIPNEKLFF	TGCGCCAGCAGCTTCCCACAGGGATCTATTCCTAATGAAAAACTGTTTTTT	TRBV5-1	NA	NA	TRBJ1-4
CASSFPKGTGGLGYTF	TGTGCCAGCAGCTTTCCTAAGGGTACAGGGGGCCTTGGCTACACCTTC	TRBV11-2	TRBD1	NA	TRBJ1-2
CASTPGTANTEAFF	TGTGCCAGTACCCCCGGGACAGCGAACACTGAAGCTTTCTTT	TRBV19	TRBD1	few	TRBJ1-1
CAWSSGLINQPQHF	TGTGCCTGGAGTTCGGGACTTATCAATCAGCCCCAGCATTTT	TRBV30	NA	NA	TRBJ1-5
CASSGTALNTEAFF	TGTGCCAGCAGCGGGACAGCTTTGAACACTGAAGCTTTCTTT	TRBV5-5	TRBD1	NA	TRBJ1-1
CASSQEDEGAEGGYTF	TGTGCCAGCAGCCAAGAAGATGAGGGGGCGGAGGGTGGCTACACCTTC	TRBV4-2	TRBD1	NA	TRBJ1-2
CASSEGLPNTEAFF	TGTGCCAGCAGCGAGGGACTACCAAACACTGAAGCTTTCTTT	TRBV4-2	NA	NA	TRBJ1-1
CASSLPLTSKSYNEQFF	TGTGCCAGCAGCTTACCCCTTACTAGCAAATCCTACAATGAGCAGTTCTTC	TRBV13	NA	few	TRBJ2-1
CASSRRLAGGPAGELFF	TGTGCCAGCAGCCGACGACTAGCGGGGGGGCCGGCCGGGGAGCTGTTTTTT	TRBV7-2	TRBD2	NA	TRBJ2-2
CASSIRELIGEKLFF	TGTGCCAGTAGTATCCGGGAACTTATCGGGGAAAAACTGTTTTTT	TRBV19	NA	NA	TRBJ1-4
CASSESIGQGIQPQHF	TGTGCCAGCAGCGAGTCCATTGGACAGGGGATCCAGCCCCAGCATTTT	TRBV9	TRBD1	NA	TRBJ1-5
CASSASRGGAWGYTF	TGTGCCAGCAGCGCCTCTCGAGGGGGCGCTTGGGGCTACACCTTC	TRBV7-9	TRBD1	NA	TRBJ1-2
CASSATPGKRNYGYTF	TGTGCCAGCAGCGCCACCCCAGGGAAAAGAAACTATGGCTACACCTTC	TRBV7-9	NA	NA	TRBJ1-2
CAWRDRGPGSPLHF	TGTGCCTGGAGGGACAGGGGGCCGGGATCACCCCTCCACTTT	TRBV30	TRBD1	NA	TRBJ1-6